Following are 10 T cell receptor beta chains from one sample sequenced in a study of blood T cell repertoires in COVID-19. The table came from immunoSEQ multiplex PCR; TCRdb's copy has only in-frame clones and leaves some out. Of 95,000 to 150,000 clones listed, 80% to 90% are singletons. Sample: peripheral blood. The receptors shown here come from a man aged 65 to 79 with active or convalescent COVID-19.

The table lists this clone with a few counts. The chain recombines TRBV7-2 with TRBJ2-2, with a weak D call TRBD2 (5 bases). Per the germline V gene, CDR1 is SGHTA and CDR2 is FQGNSA. This CDR3 contains 15 residues. Trimming cost V 0 bases and J 3 bases, with 8 bases left between them. This CDR3 reads CASSLADSHTGELFF. The CDR3, as DNA: TGTGCCAGCAGCTTAGCGGACTCCCACACCGGGGAGCTGTTTTTT.

The chain links TRBV5-1 to TRBJ2-7; D perhaps matches TRBD2 (5 bases). The CDR3 has 15 amino acids. Germline V CDR1 and CDR2: SGHRS, YFSETQ. Between the trimmed V and J ends, which lost 0 bases and 4 bases, there was a span of 14 bases. CDR3 in amino acids: CASSLGGGSGYEQYF. CDR3 sequence (DNA): TGCGCCAGCAGCTTGGGAGGTGGTTCGGGGTACGAGCAGTACTTC.

The chain joins TRBV27 to TRBJ2-7; D is possibly TRBD2 (5 bases). CDR1 is MNHEY, CDR2 SMNVEV, per germline (reference sequence). The CDR3 runs 16 residues. V lost 6 bases and J lost 5, with 23 bases in between. CDR3 nucleotides: TGTGCCAGCAGCCTATTCGGTTACGGGAATGTGGACGAGCAGTACTTC. Translated, it gives CASSLFGYGNVDEQYF.

This clone was seen a single time. The chain is built from TRBV24-1 and TRBJ1-4; the D is unclear. Looked up from germline, CDR1 is KGHDR and CDR2 is SFDVKD. The CDR3 contains 15 residues. V gave up 4 bases and J gave up 5 bases, with 13 bases separating them. The CDR3 is CATSENSLSNEKLFF. The CDR3 nucleotides are TGTGCCACCAGTGAAAATAGTCTGTCGAATGAAAAACTGTTTTTT.

The chain links TRBV19 to TRBJ2-7; 10 nucleotides line up with TRBD1. The junction had 7 bases not matched to a gene; V was cut back by 10 bases and J by 7 bases. Germline values: CDR1 LNHDA, CDR2 SQIVND (reference sequence). The CDR3 spans 12 residues. The chain's CDR3 is CAIRQGAREQYF. For the CDR3, the DNA is TGTGCCATCCGACAGGGGGCGCGGGAGCAGTACTTC.

This clone was seen once. The chain links TRBV7-8 to TRBJ2-2; 12 nucleotides align to TRBD2. Unmatched junction bases numbered 9, after V lost 5 bases and J lost 5 bases. This CDR3 comprises 17 residues. Germline values: CDR1 SGHVS, CDR2 FQNEAQ. The CDR3 DNA sequence: TGTGCCAGCAGCAAGAGGACTAGCGGGATAGAAACCGGGGAGCTGTTTTTT. Translation: CASSKRTSGIETGELFF.

The rearrangement links TRBV19 to TRBJ1-5; D is unclear. The CDR3 length is 14 residues. With 0 bases removed from V and 6 bases from J, the gap between germline ends came to 9 bases. Germline CDR1 reads LNHDA; CDR2 reads SQIVND (reference sequence). The CDR3 DNA sequence: TGTGCCAGTAGTATAGATCCGGGGTTTCAGCCCCAGCATTTT. It codes for CASSIDPGFQPQHF.

This clone was seen once. The chain is built from TRBV3-1 (or the pseudogene TRBV3-2) and TRBJ2-7, with a weak D call TRBD2 (6 bases). The CDR3 covers 15 residues. Germline CDR1 is LGHDT and CDR2 is YNNKEL (reference sequence). V lost 0 bases and J 11 bases, leaving 20 bases between the germline ends. CDR3 sequence: CASSQDIRERLDKYF. The CDR3 DNA reads as TGTGCCAGCAGCCAAGACATCCGGGAGCGTCTCGATAAGTACTTC.

The rearrangement joins TRBV27 to TRBJ1-6; 10 bases line up with TRBD1. The germline CDR1 and CDR2 sequences are MNHEY and SMNVEV (reference sequence). This CDR3 has 20 amino acids. With 3 bases clipped from V and 1 base from J, the junction kept 12 bases outside the gene matches. CDR3 in amino acids: CASSLRGDRGLSSYNSPLHF. In DNA, the CDR3 is TGTGCCAGCAGTTTGCGCGGCGACAGGGGGCTGAGTTCCTATAATTCACCCCTCCACTTT.

The V and J genes are TRBV5-1 and TRBJ2-3; 12 bases fit TRBD1. Germline V lookup: CDR1 SGHRS, CDR2 YFSETQ. Trimming cost V 4 bases and J 6 bases; bases outside gene matches: 9. The CDR3 has 16 amino acids. The CDR3 spells CASSRGQGASQDTQYF. CDR3 in DNA: TGCGCCAGCAGCAGGGGACAGGGGGCGTCTCAGGATACGCAGTATTTT.